This T cell receptor beta chain derives from a study of cytomegalovirus exposure and HLA in healthy donors. Overall study results and limits: Later on, a genetic analysis was performed. It linked a missense variant in DCLRE1C with V- and J-gene trimming of TCR beta.

Primers: 60 Vbeta forward and 13 Jbeta reverse. The assay was immunoSEQ multiplex PCR, and TCRdb's table has in-frame clones only and misses some. This table has around 100,000 clones, around four fifths appearing once. It was healthy bone marrow donors who served as donors. As to this clone: Its antigen remains unknown.

Sequenced: PBMCs. This sequence was found in a man in his thirties or forties in good health and CMV-seronegative.

CDR3 coding DNA: TGTGCTAGTGGTGACAGTAGCAATGAGCAGTTCTTC. Its protein is CASGDSSNEQFF. The chain joins TRBV12-5 to TRBJ2-1, with D perhaps TRBD1 (5 bases). Per the germline V gene, CDR1 is LGHNT and CDR2 is FRNRAP. Trimming took 5 bases from V and 6 from J, leaving 8 bases between them. This CDR3 has 12 residues.